The 5 T cell receptor beta chains in this list originate from one sample, sequenced in a study of radiotherapy plus CTLA-4 blockade in lung cancer. Sequencing was performed with immunoSEQ multiplex PCR; in TCRdb, only in-frame clones are kept and a portion is missing. The sample includes approximately 89,000 clones, over 75% of them seen just once. The sequencing here drew on peripheral blood, taken from a patient treated with radiotherapy plus ipilimumab. All receptors derive from a human donor with non-small cell lung cancer that progressed on radiotherapy plus ipilimumab.

The chain combines TRBV5-1 with TRBJ2-2; D tentatively reads TRBD1 or TRBD2 (5 bases each). Germline values: CDR1 SGHRS, CDR2 YFSETQ. V lost 1 base and J 4 bases, leaving 20 bases between the germline ends. This CDR3 spans 18 amino acids. CDR3 sequence: CASSLTMGRARFTGELFF. CDR3 bases: TGCGCCAGCAGCTTGACTATGGGACGGGCCCGTTTCACCGGGGAGCTGTTTTTT.

The genes are TRBV5-1 and TRBJ2-2; D is undetermined. Between the trimmed V and J ends, which lost 4 bases and 6 bases, there was a span of 19 bases. Germline CDR1 reads SGHRS; CDR2 reads YFSETQ. This CDR3 contains 16 residues. CDR3 protein: CASSLLTDYSPGELFF. In DNA form, the CDR3 reads TGCGCCAGCAGCCTGCTCACGGATTATTCACCCGGGGAGCTGTTTTTT. Full variable domain (missing parts from reference TRBV5-1 and TRBJ2-2): KAGVTQTPRYLIKTRGQQVTLSCSPISGHRSVSWYQQTPGQGLQFLFEYFSETQRNKGNFPGRFSGRQFSNSRSEMNVSTLELGDSALYLCASSLLTDYSPGELFFGEGSRLTVL.

The chain carries TRBV9 and TRBJ2-3, with TRBD1 identical over 8 bases. V lost 0 bases and J lost 2; bases outside the gene matches: 5. This CDR3 comprises 16 residues. The V gene's germline CDR1 is SGDLS and CDR2 YYNGEE. This CDR3 reads CASSVGGTGPTDTQYF. CDR3 bases: TGTGCCAGCAGCGTAGGAGGGACAGGCCCCACAGATACGCAGTATTTT.

The chain has TRBV30 and TRBJ2-5; the D is unclear. Germline V gene lookup returns CDR1 GTSNPN and CDR2 SVGIG (reference sequence). The germline V and J ends were trimmed by 7 bases and 9 bases, with 15 bases remaining between them. The CDR3 consists of 11 residues. The DNA of the CDR3 is TGTGCCTCCCCTTGTGGTAAGTCCCAGTACTTC. Amino acids: CASPCGKSQYF.

The chain carries TRBV4-1 and TRBJ2-7, with 13 bases lining up with TRBD2. V shed 0 bases, J shed 5 bases, and the junction held 10 bases outside the gene matches. The CDR3 totals 18 residues. CDR1 MGHRA and CDR2 YSYEKL come from the germline V gene. CDR3 in DNA: TGCGCCAGCAGCCAAGAGGGACGACCGGGACTAGCGGGAAACGAGCAGTACTTC. It is translated as CASSQEGRPGLAGNEQYF.